This T cell receptor (beta chain) was profiled in a study of shared clonotypes between healthy human individuals. Study-level findings and limits: Of the naive CD4 clonotypes, around 5.2% were shared across a handful of donors.

The CDR3 has 16 residues. Unmatched junction bases numbered 3, after V lost 3 bases and J lost 0 bases. Germline CDR1 reads SGDLS; CDR2 reads YYNGEE. A single count supports this clone. Its specificity is unknown. The assay was immunoSEQ multiplex PCR, and TCRdb's table has in-frame clones only and misses some. Of 2 million to 2.5 million clones listed, 85% to 95% are singletons. This chain uses TRBV9 with TRBJ2-2, with TRBD2 matching 9 bases. Sequenced: naive CD4+ T cells from PBMCs. Subset given: CD45RA+ positively selected. This receptor was obtained from a man younger than 35 in good health. Some clones in this sample may be carry-over from other donors' samples. The CDR3 DNA sequence: TGTGCCAGCAGCGAAAGCGGGAGGACGAACACCGGGGAGCTGTTTTTT. Encoded protein: CASSESGRTNTGELFF.